This is a list of T cell receptor beta chains from one sample in a study of technical replicates of blood from a handful of donors. Using immunoSEQ multiplex PCR, the repertoire was profiled, and TCRdb retains in-frame clones only, with some absent. In the table there are 95,000 to 100,000 clones, approximately 94% of which are singletons. Sequencing used T cells isolated from PBMCs. The receptors were gathered from a human donor in good health. The CDR3 runs from the conserved cysteine through the conserved F or W. D genes are given only for firm matches.

TRBJ2-3 TRBV4-1 TRBD2 CASSRGLAGGGPTDTQYF
TRBJ2-7 TRBV2 - CASRGVNSYEQYF
TRBJ2-7 TRBV18 - CASSPGQRAYEQYF
TRBJ1-3 TRBV19 - CASSILSTAAAGNTIYF
TRBJ1-2 TRBV4-1 TRBD1 CASSRDRGFGYTF
TRBJ1-2 TRBV27 TRBD1 CASTSLGTGGQGYTF
TRBJ1-1 TRBV6-5 - CASSDRLETEAFF
TRBJ2-3 TRBV7-9 - CASSLLITDTQYF
TRBJ2-2 TRBV6-5 - CASSTGGELFF
TRBJ2-7 TRBV7-2 - CASSSSGSSSVYEQYF
TRBJ2-7 TRBV10-3 - CAISESEGSSYEQYF
TRBJ2-1 TRBV6-5 - CASSNRAANNEQFF
TRBJ1-1 TRBV9 TRBD1 CASSDQTGKNTEAFF
TRBJ1-1 TRBV7-9 - CASSSTVNTEAFF
TRBJ2-7 TRBV7-9 TRBD1 CASSLGGTAYEQYF
TRBJ1-2 TRBV27 - CASSLRPVSGGYTF
TRBJ1-3 TRBV19 - CASSIYRSSGNTIYF
TRBJ2-1 TRBV27 TRBD1 CASSPLTGVINNEQFF
TRBJ1-1 TRBV5-1 TRBD1 CASSWDRDTEAFF
TRBJ1-2 TRBV28 TRBD1 CASSSPQGASYGYTF
TRBJ2-5 TRBV9 - CASSVSSGKETQYF
TRBJ2-7 TRBV6-5 TRBD1 CASSYSGQGAYEQYF
TRBJ1-4 TRBV19 - CASSPIPREGEKLFF
TRBJ1-2 TRBV21-1 - CASSKEALSRPHGYTF
TRBJ2-4 TRBV7-8 - CASSLGVSVTGLAKNIQYF
TRBJ1-1 TRBV19 TRBD1 CASNVDRGGRTEAFF
TRBJ2-1 TRBV4-2 - CASSQAENSLGEQFF
TRBJ2-2 TRBV6-1 - CASSEAAGGTGELFF
TRBJ1-5 TRBV6-1 - CASRQLGDNQPQHF
TRBJ2-2 TRBV7-6 TRBD1 CASSSRDSKSGELFF
TRBJ2-7 TRBV21-1 - CASGLGGYEQYF
TRBJ1-1 TRBV7-2 - CASSLFGGTEAFF
TRBJ1-1 TRBV19 TRBD1 CASSTDRDLAEAFF
TRBJ2-3 TRBV2 - CASSAGSRTDTQYF
TRBJ2-7 TRBV4-2 - CASSTSGSYEQYF
TRBJ2-7 TRBV19 TRBD2 CASSIAEAGTYEQYF
TRBJ2-7 TRBV15 - CATSRQQGYEQYF
TRBJ2-7 TRBV14 TRBD1 CASSLGQGLGYEQYF
TRBJ1-2 TRBV4-1 TRBD1 CASSKPGQNYGYTF
TRBJ2-7 TRBV11-3 - CASSRMTSSYEQYF
TRBJ1-6 TRBV23-1 TRBD1 CARRHIHRQGPTSNSPLHF
TRBJ1-2 TRBV5-1 - CASSLYGSDYGYTF
TRBJ1-5 TRBV7-9 - CASSPGAEGNQPQHF
TRBJ2-1 TRBV5-1 TRBD2 CASSLWTSGRAYNEQFF
TRBJ2-1 TRBV6-6 - CASSYGGSYNEQFF
TRBJ2-7 TRBV19 TRBD1 CASSISFLGQGAYEQYF
TRBJ1-6 TRBV7-3 TRBD1 CASSLGQGESPLHF
TRBJ1-2 TRBV29-1 TRBD1 CSVSRQGALSDGYTF
TRBJ2-7 TRBV7-9 - CASSFLNSYEQYF
TRBJ2-5 TRBV6-1 TRBD1 CASSGTGLGSETQYF
TRBJ2-7 TRBV29-1 - CSILKGTIDDEQYF
TRBJ1-1 TRBV30 - CAADRLNTEAFF
TRBJ1-2 TRBV7-2 - CASSSLPTYGYTF